Listed below are T cell receptor beta chains from one sample, sequenced in a study of T cell changes during pregnancy in multiple sclerosis. The protocol was immunoSEQ multiplex PCR, while the TCRdb copy is restricted to in-frame clones and leaves out a portion. The sample contains about 20,000 clones, approximately 86% of which appear only once. Sample: CD8+ T cells from peripheral blood mononuclear cells, taken after pregnancy. These receptor sequences come from a female donor in good health, enrolled as a control in a pregnancy study. Each CDR3 is given with its conserved first and last residue. A D gene is named only where the DNA matches it firmly. Size is stated for part of the rows, as once, few or many counts, or as a class when the clone is expanded.

length: 13; V: TRBV9; J: TRBJ2-3; size: -; D: -; CDR3: CASSRYGTDTQYF; DNA: TGTGCCAGCAGTCGGTACGGCACAGATACGCAGTATTTT
length: 12; V: TRBV9; J: TRBJ2-2; size: -; D: -; CDR3: CASSARLGELFF; DNA: TGTGCCAGCAGCGCCCGTCTCGGGGAGCTGTTTTTT
length: 14; V: TRBV7-2; J: TRBJ2-4; size: -; D: -; CDR3: CASSLAGKGNIQYF; DNA: TGTGCCAGCAGCTTGGCCGGGAAGGGAAACATTCAGTACTTC
length: 11; V: TRBV29-1; J: TRBJ1-2; size: few; D: -; CDR3: CTGQTNYGYTF; DNA: TGCACCGGACAGACTAACTATGGCTACACCTTC
length: 16; V: TRBV5-5; J: TRBJ2-3; size: -; D: -; CDR3: CASSLDVAGSTDTQYF; DNA: TGTGCCAGCAGCTTGGATGTGGCAGGGAGCACAGATACGCAGTATTTT
length: 16; V: TRBV9; J: TRBJ2-3; size: -; D: TRBD2; CDR3: CASSVISGTTTDTQYF; DNA: TGTGCCAGCAGCGTAATTAGCGGGACTACCACAGATACGCAGTATTTT
length: 15; V: TRBV19; J: TRBJ2-1; size: -; D: TRBD1; CDR3: CASSLAGTGVNEQFF; DNA: TGTGCCAGTAGTCTTGCCGGGACAGGAGTTAATGAGCAGTTCTTC
length: 16; V: TRBV28; J: TRBJ1-1; size: -; D: -; CDR3: CASSLRPLAGYTEAFF; DNA: TGTGCCAGCAGTTTACGGCCTTTGGCGGGGTACACTGAAGCTTTCTTT
length: 14; V: TRBV7-9; J: TRBJ2-7; size: -; D: -; CDR3: CASSLVSSSYEQYF; DNA: TGTGCCAGCAGCTTAGTTTCCAGCTCCTACGAGCAGTACTTC
length: 13; V: TRBV7-8; J: TRBJ2-7; size: -; D: -; CDR3: CASSLPETYEQYF; DNA: TGTGCCAGCAGCTTACCAGAAACCTACGAGCAGTACTTC
length: 14; V: TRBV6-5; J: TRBJ1-3; size: -; D: -; CDR3: CASSPDSSGNTIYF; DNA: TGTGCCAGCAGCCCGGACAGCTCTGGAAACACCATATATTTT
length: 14; V: TRBV5-4; J: TRBJ1-1; size: -; D: -; CDR3: CASSSAGGNTEAFF; DNA: TGTGCCAGCAGCTCCGCCGGGGGGAACACTGAAGCTTTCTTT
length: 14; V: TRBV11-2; J: TRBJ2-7; size: -; D: -; CDR3: CASSTDSPSYEQYF; DNA: TGTGCCAGCAGCACGGACTCGCCGTCCTACGAGCAGTACTTC
length: 14; V: TRBV2; J: TRBJ1-2; size: few; D: TRBD1; CDR3: CASVGTGINYGYTF; DNA: TGTGCCAGCGTTGGGACAGGGATTAACTATGGCTACACCTTC
length: 13; V: TRBV28; J: TRBJ1-1; size: -; D: -; CDR3: CASTMTGNTEAFF; DNA: TGTGCCAGCACCATGACAGGGAACACTGAAGCTTTCTTT
length: 17; V: TRBV25-1; J: TRBJ2-3; size: -; D: TRBD2; CDR3: CASSDPPSGRSTDTQYF; DNA: TGTGCCAGCAGTGACCCCCCTAGCGGGCGATCCACAGATACGCAGTATTTT
length: 11; V: TRBV30; J: TRBJ1-2; size: few; D: -; CDR3: CAWNTGNGYTF; DNA: TGTGCCTGGAATACAGGGAATGGCTACACCTTC
length: 13; V: TRBV2; J: TRBJ2-1; size: once; D: TRBD1; CDR3: CARQGLYNNEQFF; DNA: TGTGCCAGACAGGGGCTGTACAACAATGAGCAGTTCTTC
length: 16; V: TRBV27; J: TRBJ2-7; size: -; D: TRBD1; CDR3: CASSPSQGDSPGEQYF; DNA: TGTGCCAGCAGTCCAAGCCAAGGGGACAGCCCAGGCGAGCAGTACTTC